This T cell receptor (beta chain) was recorded in a study of T cell changes during pregnancy in multiple sclerosis. This CDR3 has 14 amino acids. The germline CDR1 and CDR2 sequences are KGHSH and LQKENI. V lost 2 bases, J lost 7 bases, and 15 bases lay in between. Measured with immunoSEQ multiplex PCR; TCRdb has only the in-frame clones, and not every one. Counted here are approximately 52,000 clones, about 90% occurring once; the ten biggest clones make up around 0.5%. The rearrangement links TRBV18 to TRBJ2-7; a weak D match, TRBD2 (6 bases). The receptor was isolated from a female donor with multiple sclerosis, enrolled in a pregnancy study. This specimen consisted of CD4+ T cells from peripheral blood mononuclear cells, obtained after pregnancy. The DNA for the CDR3 is TGTGCCAGCTCACCAGTCACGTCCGGGGGAGAGCAGTACTTC. It translates to CASSPVTSGGEQYF.